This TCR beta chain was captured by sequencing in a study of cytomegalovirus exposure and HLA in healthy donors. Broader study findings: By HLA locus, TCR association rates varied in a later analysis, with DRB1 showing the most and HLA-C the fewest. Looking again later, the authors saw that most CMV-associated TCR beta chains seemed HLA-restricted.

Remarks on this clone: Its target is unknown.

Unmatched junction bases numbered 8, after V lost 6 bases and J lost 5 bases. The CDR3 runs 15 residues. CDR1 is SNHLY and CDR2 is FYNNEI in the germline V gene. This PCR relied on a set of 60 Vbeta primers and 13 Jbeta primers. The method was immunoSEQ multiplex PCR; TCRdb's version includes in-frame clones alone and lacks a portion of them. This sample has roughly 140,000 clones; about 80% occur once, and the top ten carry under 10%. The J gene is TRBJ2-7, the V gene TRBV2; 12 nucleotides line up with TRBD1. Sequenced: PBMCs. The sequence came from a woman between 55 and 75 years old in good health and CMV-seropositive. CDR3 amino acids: CASRGRDRGRDEQYF. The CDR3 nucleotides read TGTGCCAGCAGGGGCCGGGACAGGGGGCGCGACGAGCAGTACTTC.